These T cell receptor beta chains were read from a single sample in a study of shared clonotypes between healthy human individuals. Clones were read by immunoSEQ multiplex PCR, and TCRdb kept only the in-frame ones, dropping some. The repertoire holds about 2 million clones, with about 94% as singletons. The specimen sequenced was naive CD8+ T cells sorted from blood. These receptors came from a young man in good health. Each CDR3 is given with its conserved first and last residue. Fields, in order: J gene, clone size, V gene, D gene, CDR3 DNA, CDR3 protein. The D gene is left open where the match is weak. Clone size is shown for a subset of rows, as once, few, many or a class of expanded clone.

TRBJ2-3,-,TRBV5-1,TRBD1,TGCGCCAGCAGCTCGGGACAGGCCAGCACAGATACGCAGTATTTT,CASSSGQASTDTQYF
TRBJ2-7,-,TRBV29-1,-,TGCAGCGTTGAGGCAGGCCTAGGCTACGAGCAGTACTTC,CSVEAGLGYEQYF
TRBJ2-7,-,TRBV15,-,TGTGCCACCAGCAGAGGAAGTGCCAGGTACGAGCAGTACTTC,CATSRGSARYEQYF
TRBJ1-3,-,TRBV9,-,TGTGCCAGCAGCCCCCGTACAGGAGCTGGAAACACCATATATTTT,CASSPRTGAGNTIYF
TRBJ2-2,few,TRBV9,-,TGTGCCAGCAGCGTAGGGAGCGGGGAGCTGTTTTTT,CASSVGSGELFF
TRBJ1-1,-,TRBV11-3,-,TGTGCCAGCAGCTTATATTCGAACACTGAAGCTTTCTTT,CASSLYSNTEAFF
TRBJ2-1,-,TRBV7-2,-,TGTGCCAGCAGCTTAGACGTAGCCTACAATGAGCAGTTCTTC,CASSLDVAYNEQFF
TRBJ2-5,-,TRBV27,TRBD2,TGTGCCAGCAGTTTAGAGGCTAGCGGGGGGTACCAAGAGACCCAGTACTTC,CASSLEASGGYQETQYF
TRBJ2-7,-,TRBV5-1,-,TGCGCCAGCAGCTTGGGGACAGAAGCCTACGAGCAGTACTTC,CASSLGTEAYEQYF
TRBJ2-5,-,TRBV9,-,TGTGCCAGCAGCGGAGGGAGTGAGGGGTCAGAGACCCAGTACTTC,CASSGGSEGSETQYF
TRBJ2-3,-,TRBV5-1,-,TGCGCCAGCAGCCCACAGGTTCCCACAGATACGCAGTATTTT,CASSPQVPTDTQYF
TRBJ2-5,-,TRBV25-1,-,TGTGCCAGCAGTGATGACTCCCAAGAGACCCAGTACTTC,CASSDDSQETQYF
TRBJ1-2,-,TRBV7-9,-,TGTGCCAGCAGCGAGAGGGGACGGGGGTATGGCTACACCTTC,CASSERGRGYGYTF
TRBJ2-7,-,TRBV28,TRBD1,TGTGCCAGTCAGGGGGCCTACGAGCAGTACTTC,CASQGAYEQYF
TRBJ2-2,-,TRBV27,-,TGTGCCAGCAAATTTTCAGGGGCCGGGGAGCTGTTTTTT,CASKFSGAGELFF
TRBJ2-7,-,TRBV7-8,-,TGTGCCAGCAGCTTAGGGGGCCTCTACGAGCAGTACTTC,CASSLGGLYEQYF
TRBJ2-7,-,TRBV27,TRBD2,TGTGCCAGCAGTTCTAGCGGGCCGATAACCTACGAGCAGTACTTC,CASSSSGPITYEQYF
TRBJ2-1,-,TRBV21-1,-,TGTGCCAGCAGCAGACAAGACAGGGGGCCAGCGGAACACAATGAGCAGTTCTTC,CASSRQDRGPAEHNEQFF
TRBJ2-3,-,TRBV6-1,-,TGTGCCAGCAGTGAACTTTTCGGCTCCGTTACAGATACGCAGTATTTT,CASSELFGSVTDTQYF
TRBJ2-3,-,TRBV19,-,TGTGCCAGTAGTTCAACAGGGGGGGAAACAGATACGCAGTATTTT,CASSSTGGETDTQYF
TRBJ1-2,-,TRBV6-5,TRBD1,TGTGCCAGCAGTCTGGACAGGGGTTTTTTCTATGGCTACACCTTC,CASSLDRGFFYGYTF
TRBJ2-3,-,TRBV6-5,TRBD2,TGTGCCAGCAAAAGCGGGGGGGCATTCTCAGATACGCAGTATTTT,CASKSGGAFSDTQYF
TRBJ1-2,-,TRBV6-6,TRBD1,TGTGCCAGCCGCCCCTCGGACAGGGGAGAGAACTATGGCTACACCTTC,CASRPSDRGENYGYTF
TRBJ2-2,-,TRBV27,-,TGTGCCAGCAGTTTAAACGGCGAGGGTGAAGGGTATACGTCCTCCTTTAACACCGGGGAGCTGTTTTTT,CASSLNGEGEGYTSSFNTGELFF
TRBJ2-1,-,TRBV10-1,-,TGTACGGGGGACCATGAGCAGTTCTTC,CTGDHEQFF
TRBJ2-1,-,TRBV2,TRBD2,TGTGCCAGCAAACTAGCGGGAGGGTACAATGAGCAGTTCTTC,CASKLAGGYNEQFF
TRBJ2-7,-,TRBV5-1,-,TGCGCCAGCAGCGGGGCCGGGGCCAGAAACTCCTACGAGCAGTACTTC,CASSGAGARNSYEQYF
TRBJ2-1,-,TRBV29-1,-,TGCAGCGTTGAACTGGGCCTCTCCTACAATGAGCAGTTCTTC,CSVELGLSYNEQFF
TRBJ2-7,once,TRBV6-5,-,TGTGCCAGCAGTTACTCTAGCGACTCCTACGAGCAGTACTTC,CASSYSSDSYEQYF
TRBJ1-2,once,TRBV5-6,-,TGTGCCAGCAGCTTTAATCCACATAGCGAGGGGAGCTATGGCTACACCTTC,CASSFNPHSEGSYGYTF
TRBJ2-7,-,TRBV4-1,-,TGCGCCAGCAGCCCCTTGCAGGGCTCCTACGAGCAGTACTTC,CASSPLQGSYEQYF
TRBJ2-7,-,TRBV6-6,-,TGTGCCAGCAGTGAGACAGGAGGACCCTCCGAGCAGTACTTC,CASSETGGPSEQYF
TRBJ2-2,-,TRBV5-1,-,TGCGCCAGCAGCTTGGCACCTAGCAAGCCCGGGGAGCTGTTTTTT,CASSLAPSKPGELFF
TRBJ1-1,-,TRBV19,-,TGTGCCAGTGTCTCTATGGCTGAAGCTTTCTTT,CASVSMAEAFF
TRBJ2-7,-,TRBV10-1,TRBD1,TGCGCCAGCAGTGAGTCGACAGGGGGGTACGAGCAGTACTTC,CASSESTGGYEQYF
TRBJ2-1,-,TRBV7-6,-,TGTGCCAGCTCCCACCGCTCCTACAATGAGCAGTTCTTC,CASSHRSYNEQFF
TRBJ2-3,once,TRBV7-2,TRBD2,TGTGCCAGCAGCACCACCCGACTAGCGGTAAAGACAGATACGCAGTATTTT,CASSTTRLAVKTDTQYF
TRBJ1-1,-,TRBV10-3,-,TGTGCCATCAGTGAGTCGACGCAGGGGTTGGGCACTGAAGCTTTCTTT,CAISESTQGLGTEAFF
TRBJ2-5,-,TRBV7-9,-,TGTGCCAGCAGCTTTCCGCAGGGAATCCCAGAGACCCAGTACTTC,CASSFPQGIPETQYF
TRBJ2-7,-,TRBV6-5,TRBD1,TGTGCCAGCAGTTACTCGGTGGGACAGGGGACCTACGAGCAGTACTTC,CASSYSVGQGTYEQYF
TRBJ2-3,-,TRBV9,-,TGTGCCAGCAGCGTATATGGCATAACAAGGGATACGCAGTATTTT,CASSVYGITRDTQYF
TRBJ2-5,-,TRBV2,TRBD1,TGTGCCAGCAGCCTAAGACAGGGGAAGGAGACCCAGTACTTC,CASSLRQGKETQYF
TRBJ2-2,-,TRBV15,TRBD2,TGTGCCACCAGCCTACCGGGACTAGCGGACTACACCGGGGAGCTGTTTTTT,CATSLPGLADYTGELFF
TRBJ1-2,-,TRBV2,-,TGTGCCAGCAGTGAAGCGTGGCGCGGCTATGGCTACACCTTC,CASSEAWRGYGYTF
TRBJ2-3,-,TRBV10-3,-,TGTGCCATCAGCCCGGAGTCCGATACGCAGTATTTT,CAISPESDTQYF
TRBJ2-5,-,TRBV12-2,-,TGTGCAAGTCGCTTAGCGCTGTACCCACTAGCGGGAGATCGGACCCAGTACTTC,CASRLALYPLAGDRTQYF
TRBJ2-1,-,TRBV7-9,TRBD2,TGTGCCAGCAGCCCCCCTGGAGCGGGAGATCACAATGAGCAGTTCTTC,CASSPPGAGDHNEQFF
TRBJ2-7,-,TRBV5-4,-,TGTGCCAGCAGCCAAGAAGGGGAAGCGTCCTACGAGCAGTACTTC,CASSQEGEASYEQYF
TRBJ2-7,-,TRBV28,-,TGTGCCAGCAGTTTTCGTCTGGGCCACGAGCAGTACTTC,CASSFRLGHEQYF
TRBJ2-7,-,TRBV5-6,TRBD1,TGTGCCAGCAGCTCCACAGGGGGCGGGTCCTACGAGCAGTACTTC,CASSSTGGGSYEQYF
TRBJ2-3,-,TRBV5-1,TRBD2,TGCGCCAGCAGCCCTGGGACTAGCGGGATAGTAGATACGCAGTATTTT,CASSPGTSGIVDTQYF
TRBJ2-7,-,TRBV27,TRBD2,TGTGCCAGCAGTTTAGTGAGGGTAGCGGGCCCCAACCACGAGCAGTACTTC,CASSLVRVAGPNHEQYF
TRBJ1-5,-,TRBV9,-,TGTGCCAGCAGCGTAGAAGGGTTCCTCAATCAGCCCCAGCATTTT,CASSVEGFLNQPQHF
TRBJ2-1,-,TRBV11-2,TRBD2,TGTGCCAGCAGCTTATCAGCTAGCGGGGGGGCAGGTGAGCAGTTCTTC,CASSLSASGGAGEQFF
TRBJ2-7,-,TRBV19,-,TGTGCCAGTAGTACCGGGACTCTTACCTACGAGCAGTACTTC,CASSTGTLTYEQYF